The 3 T cell receptor beta chains presented below share a single source sample, sequenced in a study of cytomegalovirus exposure and HLA in healthy donors. PCR primers comprised 60 Vbeta and 13 Jbeta primers. Measured with immunoSEQ multiplex PCR; TCRdb has only the in-frame clones, and not every one. The data show some 95,000 clones, around four fifths seen once. Sequencing input: PBMCs. The receptors were gathered from a woman aged 40 to 49 in good health and CMV-seronegative.

V and J are TRBV6-1 and TRBJ1-5; D is unresolved. In germline, CDR1 is MNHNS, CDR2 SASEGT. V was shortened by 3 bases and J by 5 bases, with 8 bases between the two germline ends. The CDR3 is 13 residues long. The CDR3 loop reads CASSEDYYQPQHF. In nucleotides, the CDR3 is TGTGCCAGCAGTGAGGACTACTATCAGCCCCAGCATTTT.

The chain is built from TRBV6-5 and TRBJ1-2; D perhaps matches TRBD1 (5 bases). The CDR3 sequence is 16 residues long. The ends were cut back, 0 bases at V and 0 bases at J, with 11 bases in the middle. Germline CDR1 MNHEY, CDR2 SVGAGI. CDR3 amino acids: CASSYSGGNTNYGYTF. The DNA of the CDR3 is TGTGCCAGCAGTTACTCGGGGGGGAACACTAACTATGGCTACACCTTC.

In this sample, this clone turned up once. The CDR3: CASSDRWGDSRDGGYTF. CDR3 nucleotides: TGTGCCAGCAGTGACCGATGGGGGGACTCCCGGGACGGTGGCTACACCTTC. The chain joins TRBV25-1 to TRBJ1-2, with D perhaps TRBD1 (5 bases). There are 17 residues in the CDR3. V lost 3 bases to trimming and J lost 7 bases, with 24 bases between them. Germline V gives CDR1 MGHDK, CDR2 SYGVNS.